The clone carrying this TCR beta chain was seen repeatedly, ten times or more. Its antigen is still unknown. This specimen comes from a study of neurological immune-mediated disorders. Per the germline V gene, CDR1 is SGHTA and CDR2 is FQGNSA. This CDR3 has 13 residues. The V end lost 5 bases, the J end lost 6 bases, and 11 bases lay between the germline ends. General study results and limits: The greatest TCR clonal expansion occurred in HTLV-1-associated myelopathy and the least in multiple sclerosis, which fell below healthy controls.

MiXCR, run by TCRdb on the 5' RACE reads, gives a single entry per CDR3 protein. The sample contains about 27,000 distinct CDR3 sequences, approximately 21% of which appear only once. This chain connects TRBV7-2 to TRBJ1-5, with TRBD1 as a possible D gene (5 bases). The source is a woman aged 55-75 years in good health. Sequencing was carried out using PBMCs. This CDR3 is CASSQSGSQPQHF. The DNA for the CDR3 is TGTGCCAGCAGCCAGTCAGGGAGTCAGCCCCAGCATTTT.